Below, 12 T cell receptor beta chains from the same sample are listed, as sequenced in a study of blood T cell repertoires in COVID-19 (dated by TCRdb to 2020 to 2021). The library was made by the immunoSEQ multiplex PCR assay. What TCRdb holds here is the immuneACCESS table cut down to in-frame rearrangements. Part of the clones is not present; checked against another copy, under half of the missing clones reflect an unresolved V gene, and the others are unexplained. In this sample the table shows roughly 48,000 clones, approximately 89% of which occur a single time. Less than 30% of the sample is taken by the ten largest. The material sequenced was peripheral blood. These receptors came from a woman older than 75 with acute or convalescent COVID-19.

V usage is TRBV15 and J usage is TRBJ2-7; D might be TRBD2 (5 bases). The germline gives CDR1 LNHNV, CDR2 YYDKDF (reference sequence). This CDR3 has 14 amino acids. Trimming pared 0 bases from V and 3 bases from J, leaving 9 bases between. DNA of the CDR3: TGTGCCACCAGCAGAGATGCGGGTCTCTACGAGCAGTACTTC. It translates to CATSRDAGLYEQYF.

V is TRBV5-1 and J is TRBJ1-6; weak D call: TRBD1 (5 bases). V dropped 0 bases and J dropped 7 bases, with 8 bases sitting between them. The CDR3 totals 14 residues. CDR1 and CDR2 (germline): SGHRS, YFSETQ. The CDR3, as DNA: TGCGCCAGCAGCTTGGAGGGGTTAAATTCACCCCTCCACTTT. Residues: CASSLEGLNSPLHF.

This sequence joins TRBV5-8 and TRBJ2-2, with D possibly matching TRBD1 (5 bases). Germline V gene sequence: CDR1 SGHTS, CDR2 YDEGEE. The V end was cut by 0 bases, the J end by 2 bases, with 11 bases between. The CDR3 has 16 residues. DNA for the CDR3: TGTGCCAGCAGCTTGGCGCGACAGACCAACACCGGGGAGCTGTTTTTT. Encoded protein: CASSLARQTNTGELFF.

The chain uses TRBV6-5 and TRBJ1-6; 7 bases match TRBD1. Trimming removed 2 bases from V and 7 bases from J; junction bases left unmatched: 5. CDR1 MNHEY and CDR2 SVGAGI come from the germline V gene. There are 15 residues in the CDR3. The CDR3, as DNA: TGTGCCAGCAGTTACCGGGACAGACCCAATTCACCCCTCCACTTT. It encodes CASSYRDRPNSPLHF.

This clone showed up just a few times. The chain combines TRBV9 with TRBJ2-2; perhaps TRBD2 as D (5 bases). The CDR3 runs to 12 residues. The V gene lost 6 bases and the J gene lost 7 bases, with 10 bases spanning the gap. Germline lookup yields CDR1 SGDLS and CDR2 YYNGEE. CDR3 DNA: TGTGCCAGCAACTTCGGGGTCGGGGAGCTGTTTTTT. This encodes CASNFGVGELFF.

CDR3 sequence reads: CASSPWDRGATEAFF. The CDR3 region has the DNA TGTGCCAGCAGCCCCTGGGACAGGGGGGCCACTGAAGCTTTCTTT. V usage is TRBV3-1 (or the pseudogene TRBV3-2) and J usage is TRBJ1-1, with TRBD1 matching over 11 bases. Looked up from germline, CDR1 is LGHDT and CDR2 is YNNKEL (reference sequence). The CDR3 has 15 amino acids. Trimming at V came to 4 bases and at J to 4 bases, leaving 5 bases not matched to a gene.

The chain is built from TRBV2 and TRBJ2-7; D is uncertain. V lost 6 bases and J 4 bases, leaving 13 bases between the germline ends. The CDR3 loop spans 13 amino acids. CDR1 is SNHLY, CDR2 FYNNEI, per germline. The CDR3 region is CASRKRDIYEQYF. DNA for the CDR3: TGTGCCAGCAGAAAGCGTGATATATACGAGCAGTACTTC.

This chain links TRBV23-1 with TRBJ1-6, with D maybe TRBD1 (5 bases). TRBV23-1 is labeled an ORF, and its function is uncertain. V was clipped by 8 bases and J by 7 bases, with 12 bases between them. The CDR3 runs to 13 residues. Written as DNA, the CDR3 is TGCGCCAGCGGCATCAGGGCCAATTCACCCCTCCACTTT. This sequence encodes CASGIRANSPLHF.

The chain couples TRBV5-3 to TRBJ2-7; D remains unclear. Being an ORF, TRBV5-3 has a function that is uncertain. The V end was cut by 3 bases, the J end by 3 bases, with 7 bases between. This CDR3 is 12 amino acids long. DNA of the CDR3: TGTGCCAGAAGCTGCGGATACTACGAGCAGTACGTC. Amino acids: CARSCGYYEQYV.

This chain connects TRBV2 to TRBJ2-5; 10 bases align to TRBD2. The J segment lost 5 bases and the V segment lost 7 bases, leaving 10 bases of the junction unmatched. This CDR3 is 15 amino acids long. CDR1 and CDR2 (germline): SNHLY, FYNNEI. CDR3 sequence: CASNSQRGGRETQYF. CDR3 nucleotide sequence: TGTGCCAGCAATAGTCAGCGGGGGGGCCGGGAGACCCAGTACTTC.

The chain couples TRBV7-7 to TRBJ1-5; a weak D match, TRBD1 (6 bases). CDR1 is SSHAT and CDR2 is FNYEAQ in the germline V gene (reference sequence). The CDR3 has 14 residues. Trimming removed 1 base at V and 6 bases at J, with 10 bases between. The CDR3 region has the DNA TGTGCCAGCAGCTTAGGCAGGGGTGGTCAGCCCCAGCATTTT. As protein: CASSLGRGGQPQHF. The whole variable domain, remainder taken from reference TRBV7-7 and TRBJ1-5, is GAGVSQSPRYKVTKRGQDVTLRCDPISSHATLYWYQQALGQGPEFLTYFNYEAQPDKSGLPSDRFSAERPEGSISTLTIQRTEQRDSAMYRCASSLGRGGQPQHFGDGTRLSIL.

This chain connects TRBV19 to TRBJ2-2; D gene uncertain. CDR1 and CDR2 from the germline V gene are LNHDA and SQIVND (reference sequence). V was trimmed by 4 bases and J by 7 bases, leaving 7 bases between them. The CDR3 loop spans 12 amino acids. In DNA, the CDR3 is TGTGCCAGTAGTAGGGCAGTCGGGGAGCTGTTTTTT. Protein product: CASSRAVGELFF. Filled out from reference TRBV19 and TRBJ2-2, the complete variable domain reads DGGITQSPKYLFRKEGQNVTLSCEQNLNHDAMYWYRQDPGQGLRLIYYSQIVNDFQKGDIAEGYSVSREKKESFPLTVTSAQKNPTAFYLCASSRAVGELFFGEGSRLTVL.